This TCR beta chain was observed in a study of shared clonotypes between healthy human individuals. Trimming removed 6 bases from V and 3 bases from J, with 15 bases in between. Germline-derived CDR1 and CDR2 are SEHNR and FQNEAQ (reference sequence). The CDR3 consists of 14 residues. Deep-level running was used for the assay. Method: immunoSEQ multiplex PCR; TCRdb's copy keeps in-frame clones and lacks some. This sample yields over a million clones, of which more than 95% are seen a single time; approximately 1.1% belongs to the top ten. CD45RA+ naive and CD45RA-negative memory subsets were separated from CD4+ cells.

The chain uses TRBV7-9 and TRBJ2-7; tentatively, D is TRBD1 (6 bases). Sequencing used naive CD4+ T cells sorted from blood. Stated subset: CD45RA+ positively selected. The receptor's source is a man aged 30 to 45 in good health. CDR3 amino acids: CASRAIGQLYEQYF. The DNA of the CDR3 is TGTGCCAGCAGGGCTATCGGACAGCTCTACGAGCAGTACTTC.